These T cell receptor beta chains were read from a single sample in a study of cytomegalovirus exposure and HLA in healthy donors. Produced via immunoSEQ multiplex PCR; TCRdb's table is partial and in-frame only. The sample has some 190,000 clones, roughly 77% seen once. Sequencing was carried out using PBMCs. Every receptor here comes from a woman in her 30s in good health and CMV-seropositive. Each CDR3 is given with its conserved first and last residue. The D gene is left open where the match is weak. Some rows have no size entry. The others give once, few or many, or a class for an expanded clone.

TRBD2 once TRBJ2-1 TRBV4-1 TGCGCCAGCAGCCCCATGGGGAGCGGGGGGGCCAATGAGCAGTTCTTC CASSPMGSGGANEQFF
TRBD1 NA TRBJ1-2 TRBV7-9 TGTGCCAGCAGCTTGACCGGGACAGGGCATAATGGCTACACCTTC CASSLTGTGHNGYTF
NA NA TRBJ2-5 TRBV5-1 TGCGCCAGCAGCTTGTATCCTTACGACAGGAACCAAGAGACCCAGTACTTC CASSLYPYDRNQETQYF
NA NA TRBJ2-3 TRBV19 TGTGCCACCTGGACGGGACAATCCAACACAGATACGCAGTATTTT CATWTGQSNTDTQYF
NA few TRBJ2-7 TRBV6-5 TGTGCCAGCAGTTACGGAGGGCTGAGAGGGGAGCAGTACTTC CASSYGGLRGEQYF
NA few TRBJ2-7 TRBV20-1 TGCAGCTGCAGGGTAGAGTACGAGCAGTACTTC CSCRVEYEQYF
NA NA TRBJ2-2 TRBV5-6 TGTGCCAGCAGCCGACGGGGACACAACACCGGGGAGCTGTTTTTT CASSRRGHNTGELFF
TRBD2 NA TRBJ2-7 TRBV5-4 TGTGCCAGCAGCCCCCCCCCAAGGGGAGGGGTATCCTACGAGCAGTACTTC CASSPPPRGGVSYEQYF
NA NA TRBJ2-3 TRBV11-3 TGTGCCAGCAGCCCGGGGAGGGGGTCAGATACGCAGTATTTT CASSPGRGSDTQYF
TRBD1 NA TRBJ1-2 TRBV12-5 TGTGCTAGTGACAGGGGAAACTATGGCTACACCTTC CASDRGNYGYTF
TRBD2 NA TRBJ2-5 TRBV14 TGTGCCAGCAGCCAAGGGTCGCGACTAGCCCAAGAGACCCAGTACTTC CASSQGSRLAQETQYF
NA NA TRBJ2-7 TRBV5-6 TGTGCCAGCAGCCTAGCCGAGGCAGGACTCTACGAGCAGTACTTC CASSLAEAGLYEQYF
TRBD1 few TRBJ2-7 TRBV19 TGTGCCAGTAGAGACTCAGGGGGATTCGCCTACGAGCAGTACTTC CASRDSGGFAYEQYF
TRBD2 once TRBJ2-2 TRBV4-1 TGCGCCAGCAGCCAAGATCTTTCGGCTAGCGGGGGACACGGGGAGCTGTTTTTT CASSQDLSASGGHGELFF
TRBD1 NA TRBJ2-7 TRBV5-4 TGTGCCAGCAACAAACAGGGGAGAACCTACGAGCAGTACTTC CASNKQGRTYEQYF
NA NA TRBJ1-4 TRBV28 TGTGCCAGCAGTGAGCGACAGCCAACTAATGAAAAACTGTTTTTT CASSERQPTNEKLFF
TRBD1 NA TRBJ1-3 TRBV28 TGTGCCAGCAGCCCGCCGACAGGGTGGGTATCTGGAAACACCATATATTTT CASSPPTGWVSGNTIYF
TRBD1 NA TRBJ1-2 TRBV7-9 TGTGCCAGTGCTTACGGACAGGGGGTCTATGGCTACACCTTC CASAYGQGVYGYTF
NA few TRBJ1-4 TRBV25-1 TGTGCCAGCAGGGACCAGGGGTTACCTAATGAAAAACTGTTTTTT CASRDQGLPNEKLFF
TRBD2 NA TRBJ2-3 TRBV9 TGTGCCAGCAGCGTAGGCGGGGGGGCCGCAGATACGCAGTATTTT CASSVGGGAADTQYF
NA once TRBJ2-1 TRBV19 TGTGCCAGTAGTCCCCGGGAGAAAGGTTACAATGAGCAGTTCTTC CASSPREKGYNEQFF
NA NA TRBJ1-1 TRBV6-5 TGTGCCAGCAGTTACACAGGGCCCCGGGACACTGAAGCTTTCTTT CASSYTGPRDTEAFF
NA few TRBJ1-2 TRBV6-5 TGTGCCAGCAGTTACAATGCAGGCAGAAGCTATGGCTACACCTTC CASSYNAGRSYGYTF
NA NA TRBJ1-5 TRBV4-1 TGCGCCAGCAGCCAAGCGGGGGGCAGTACGCAGCCCCAGCATTTT CASSQAGGSTQPQHF